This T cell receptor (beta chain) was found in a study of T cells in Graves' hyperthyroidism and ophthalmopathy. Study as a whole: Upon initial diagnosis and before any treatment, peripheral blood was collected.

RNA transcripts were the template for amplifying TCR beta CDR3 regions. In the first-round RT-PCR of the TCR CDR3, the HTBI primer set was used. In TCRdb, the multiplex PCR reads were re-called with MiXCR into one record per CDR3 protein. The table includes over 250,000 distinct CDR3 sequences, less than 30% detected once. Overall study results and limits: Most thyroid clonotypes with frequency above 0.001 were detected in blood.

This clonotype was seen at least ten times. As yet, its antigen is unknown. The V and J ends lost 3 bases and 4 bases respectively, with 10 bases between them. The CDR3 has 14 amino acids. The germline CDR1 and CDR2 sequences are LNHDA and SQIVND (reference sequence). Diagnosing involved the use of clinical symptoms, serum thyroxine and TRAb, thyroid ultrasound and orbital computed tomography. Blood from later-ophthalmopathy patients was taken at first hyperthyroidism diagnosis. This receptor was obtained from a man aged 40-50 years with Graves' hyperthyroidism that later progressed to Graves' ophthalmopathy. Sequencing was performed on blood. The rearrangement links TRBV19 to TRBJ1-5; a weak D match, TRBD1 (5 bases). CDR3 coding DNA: TGTGCCAGTAGTATGGCCCCAGGGAATCAGCCCCAGCATTTT. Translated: CASSMAPGNQPQHF.